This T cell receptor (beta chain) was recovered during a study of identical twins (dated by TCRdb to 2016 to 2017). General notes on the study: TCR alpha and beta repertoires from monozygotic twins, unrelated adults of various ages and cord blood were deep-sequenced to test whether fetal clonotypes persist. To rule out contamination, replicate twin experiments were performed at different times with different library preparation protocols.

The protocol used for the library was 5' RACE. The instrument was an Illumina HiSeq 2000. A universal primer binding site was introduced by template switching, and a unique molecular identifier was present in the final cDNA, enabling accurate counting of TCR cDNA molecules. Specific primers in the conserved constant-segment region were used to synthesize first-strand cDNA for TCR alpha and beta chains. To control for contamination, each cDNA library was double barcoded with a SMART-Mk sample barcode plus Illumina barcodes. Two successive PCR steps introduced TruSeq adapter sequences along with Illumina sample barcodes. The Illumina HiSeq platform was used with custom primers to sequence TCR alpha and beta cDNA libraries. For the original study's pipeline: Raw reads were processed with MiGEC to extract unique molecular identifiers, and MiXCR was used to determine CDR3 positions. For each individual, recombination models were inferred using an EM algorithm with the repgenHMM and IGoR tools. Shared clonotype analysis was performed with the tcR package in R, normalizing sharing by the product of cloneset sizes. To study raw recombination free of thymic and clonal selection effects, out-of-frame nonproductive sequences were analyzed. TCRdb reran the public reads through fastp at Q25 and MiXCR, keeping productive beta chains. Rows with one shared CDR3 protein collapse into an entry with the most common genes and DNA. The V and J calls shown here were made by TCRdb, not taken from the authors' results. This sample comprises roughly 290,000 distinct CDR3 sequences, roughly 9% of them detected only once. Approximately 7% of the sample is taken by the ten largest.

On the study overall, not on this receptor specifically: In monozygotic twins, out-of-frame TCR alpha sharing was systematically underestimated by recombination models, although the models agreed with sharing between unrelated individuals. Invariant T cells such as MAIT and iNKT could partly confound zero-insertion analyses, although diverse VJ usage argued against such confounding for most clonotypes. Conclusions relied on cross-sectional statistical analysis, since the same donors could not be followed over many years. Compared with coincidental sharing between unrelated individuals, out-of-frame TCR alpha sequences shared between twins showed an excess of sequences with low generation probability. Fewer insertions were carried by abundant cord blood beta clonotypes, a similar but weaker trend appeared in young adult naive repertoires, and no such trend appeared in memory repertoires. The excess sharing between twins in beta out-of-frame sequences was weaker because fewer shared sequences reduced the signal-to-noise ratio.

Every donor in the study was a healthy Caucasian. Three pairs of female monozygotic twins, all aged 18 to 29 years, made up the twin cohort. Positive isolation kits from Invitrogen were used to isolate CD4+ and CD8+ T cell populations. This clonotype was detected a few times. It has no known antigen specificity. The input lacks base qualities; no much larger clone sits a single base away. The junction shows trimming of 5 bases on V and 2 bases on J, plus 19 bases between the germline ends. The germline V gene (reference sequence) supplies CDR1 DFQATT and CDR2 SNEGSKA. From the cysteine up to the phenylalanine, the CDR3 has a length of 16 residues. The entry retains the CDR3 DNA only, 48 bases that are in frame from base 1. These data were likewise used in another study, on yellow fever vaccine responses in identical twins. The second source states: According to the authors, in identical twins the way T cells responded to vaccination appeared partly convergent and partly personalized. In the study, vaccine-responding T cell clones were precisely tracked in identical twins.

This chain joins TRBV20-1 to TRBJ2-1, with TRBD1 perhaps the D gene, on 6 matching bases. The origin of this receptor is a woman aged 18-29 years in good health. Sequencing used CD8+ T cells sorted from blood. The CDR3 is CSALPPGAVTYNEQFF. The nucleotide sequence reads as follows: TGCAGTGCTCTTCCCCCAGGGGCAGTGACCTACAATGAGCAGTTCTTC.